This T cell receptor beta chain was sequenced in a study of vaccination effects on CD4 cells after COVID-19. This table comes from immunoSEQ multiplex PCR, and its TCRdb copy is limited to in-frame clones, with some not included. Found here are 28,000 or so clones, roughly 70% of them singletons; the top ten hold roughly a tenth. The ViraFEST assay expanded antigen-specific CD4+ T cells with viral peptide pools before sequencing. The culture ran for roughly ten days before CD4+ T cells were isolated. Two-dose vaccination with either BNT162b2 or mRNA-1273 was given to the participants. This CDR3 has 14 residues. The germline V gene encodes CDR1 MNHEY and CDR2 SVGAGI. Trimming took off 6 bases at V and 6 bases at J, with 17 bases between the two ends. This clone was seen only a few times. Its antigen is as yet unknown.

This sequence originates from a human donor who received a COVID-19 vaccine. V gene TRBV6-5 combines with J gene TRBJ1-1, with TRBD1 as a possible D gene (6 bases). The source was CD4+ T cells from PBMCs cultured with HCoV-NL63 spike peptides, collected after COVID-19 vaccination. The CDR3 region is CASSLSGGRAEAFF. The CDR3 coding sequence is TGTGCCAGCAGCCTTTCGGGGGGGCGCGCTGAAGCTTTCTTT.